The source of this T cell receptor beta chain is a study of blood T cell repertoires in COVID-19. V dropped 2 bases and J dropped 4; count of bases not matched to a gene: 5. CDR1 and CDR2 from the germline V gene are SGHVS and FNYEAQ. The length of the CDR3 is 15 residues. Authors' data handling: Amplification of reference gene primers provided the estimated nucleated cell counts. Some clones are missing from TCRdb's copy, which holds only in-frame ones; the method was immunoSEQ multiplex PCR. V, J and clone size derive from that table, while D and trimming were established from the DNA sequence. The sample lists 35,000 to 55,000 clones, around 87% occurring once.

Sequencing was done on a sample of peripheral blood. J is TRBJ2-7 and V is TRBV7-6; 10 nucleotides line up with TRBD2. This receptor was taken from a human donor in a cohort sampled during active COVID-19. CDR3 DNA: TGTGCCAGCAGCTTAAACAGCGGGAGGGCATACGAGCAGTACTTC. It specifies CASSLNSGRAYEQYF.